This T cell receptor (beta chain) was retrieved from a study of CD8 T cells in Susac syndrome. Reverse transcription of roughly 0.5 to 1 ug RNA was carried out with random hexamers. A multiplex approach, immunoSEQ multiplex PCR, amplified TCR beta CDR3 across 54 Vbeta and 13 Jbeta. TCRdb re-called the immunoSEQ multiplex PCR reads through MiXCR, storing one row per CDR3 protein. This table has 71,000 or so distinct CDR3 sequences, roughly 95% appearing once. Germline V lookup: CDR1 SGHNT, CDR2 YENEEA. Trimming pared 3 bases from V and 8 bases from J, leaving 10 bases between. The CDR3 extends over 12 amino acids. TCR beta from blood CD8+ and CD4+ T cells was sequenced. Multiple sclerosis controls were treatment-naive patients with stable or active relapsing-remitting disease. TEMRA cells were enriched by FACS, while CD8+ and CD4+ T cells were obtained through a negative isolation that was performed magnetically.

Sequenced material: CD4+ T cells from PBMCs. The chain is built from TRBV11-3 and TRBJ1-2; no definite D call. The sequence came from a human donor with multiple sclerosis. Written as DNA, the CDR3 is TGTGCCAGCAGCTTTAGTATGGGGGGCTACACCTTC. Protein sequence: CASSFSMGGYTF.